A single sample is the source of the 27 T cell receptor beta chains below, sequenced in a study of post-analysis software for immune sequencing data. Study observations and caveats: Patients used about five TRBV segments, including TRBV5-6, TRBV5-1 and TRBV20-1, more often than controls.

Prepared TCR beta cDNA libraries contained unique molecular identifiers. TCRdb fed the PCR reads into MiXCR, producing one record per CDR3 protein. Here the sample spans hundreds of thousands of distinct CDR3 sequences, roughly 29% being singletons. The antigens for these receptors are not known. The sequencing input was blood. The receptors originated from a girl aged 5-17 years with multiple sclerosis.

The chain links TRBV7-2 to TRBJ2-3; D ambiguous. Germline CDR1 is SGHTA and CDR2 is FQGNSA. CDR3 length equals 13 residues. V lost 5 bases and J lost 9, with 15 bases in between. The CDR3, as DNA: TGTGCCAGCAGCGGCACGGCGCCGGTCACGCAGTATTTT. This sequence encodes CASSGTAPVTQYF.

This sequence joins TRBV28 and TRBJ2-5; TRBD1 aligns across 8 bases. The germline V gene has CDR1 MDHEN and CDR2 SYDVKM. CDR3 length: 15 amino acids. V trimming: 2 bases; J trimming: 1 base; junction bases outside the gene matches: 3. CDR3 DNA: TGTGCCAGCAGTTTACAGGGGGCTAGCCAAGAGACCCAGTACTTC. Encoded protein: CASSLQGASQETQYF.

There are a few counts of this clonotype. This rearrangement joins TRBV12-3 or TRBV12-4 to TRBJ1-5; D remains unclear. The CDR3 extends over 13 amino acids. V lost 6 bases to trimming and J lost 6 bases, with 12 bases between them. The DNA for the CDR3 is TGTGCCAGCAGCCCCCCAGAACGTCAGCCCCAGCATTTT. It yields the protein CASSPPERQPQHF.

About this clonotype itself: Compared with germline, one end of the junction differs, possibly owing to a read error. The gene calls are TRBV10-3 and TRBJ2-5; 8 bases agree with TRBD2. The CDR3 extends over 14 amino acids. CDR1 and CDR2 from the germline V gene are ENHRY and SYGVKD. CDR3 sequence (DNA): TGTGCCATCAGCGTAGCGGGGAGGGAAGAGACCAAGTACTTC. It yields the protein CAISVAGREETKYF.

This rearrangement joins TRBV20-1 to TRBJ2-5; D uncertain. TRBJ2-7 matches the DNA end more closely, so the J call is doubtful. Germline V gene sequence: CDR1 DFQATT, CDR2 SNEGSKA (reference sequence). This CDR3 contains 16 residues. The CDR3 loop reads CSASLRTDRVGYEQYF. The CDR3 DNA follows: TGCAGTGCTAGCCTCCGGACGGATAGGGTGGGCTACGAGCAGTACTTC.

The chain links TRBV4-3 to TRBJ2-7, with D unresolved. The germline V gene has CDR1 LGHNA and CDR2 YSLEER. The CDR3 sequence is 13 residues long. V lost 4 bases, J lost 3 bases, and 10 bases lay in between. CDR3 in amino acids: CASSPSYGYEQYF. DNA of the CDR3: TGCGCCAGCAGCCCATCTTACGGCTACGAGCAGTACTTC.

This clonotype occurred a few times. The chain is built from TRBV20-1 and TRBJ2-1, with a weak D call TRBD1 (5 bases). The V end lost 5 bases, the J end lost 11 bases, and 10 bases lay between the germline ends. Germline V CDR1 and CDR2: DFQATT, SNEGSKA (reference sequence). The CDR3 has 10 amino acids. The CDR3, as DNA: TGCAGTGCTGAACCAGGGAAGCAGTTCTTC. This gives the protein CSAEPGKQFF.

V gene TRBV11-2 combines with J gene TRBJ2-1; a possible D gene is TRBD2 (6 bases). The CDR3 runs to 15 residues. The V and J ends lost 5 bases and 9 bases respectively, with 20 bases between them. The germline gives CDR1 SGHAT, CDR2 FQNNGV. The CDR3 nucleotides read TGTGCCAGCAGCCAGCGTGGGGCTAGCGAAAGTGAGCAGTTCTTC. Protein sequence: CASSQRGASESEQFF. Together with reference TRBV11-2 and TRBJ2-1, the CDR3 gives the full variable domain: EAGVAQSPRYKIIEKRQSVAFWCNPISGHATLYWYQQILGQGPKLLIQFQNNGVVDDSQLPKDRFSAERLKGVDSTLKIQPAKLEDSAVYLCASSQRGASESEQFFGPGTRLTVL.

The chain recombines TRBV6-2 or TRBV6-3 with TRBJ1-1, with D perhaps TRBD1 (5 bases). The CDR3 runs to 15 residues. Trimming shortened V by 5 bases and J by 4 bases, and 17 bases separated the two germline ends. Germline lookup yields CDR1 MNHEY and CDR2 SVGEGT. The CDR3 sequence is CASSMPGLPITEAFF. CDR3 nucleotide sequence: TGTGCCAGCAGTATGCCGGGACTCCCAATCACTGAAGCTTTCTTT.

Remarks on this clonotype: Possible read error: a much larger clone is one base away. V is TRBV6-5 and J is TRBJ2-1; 11 bases map to TRBD1. The end of the DNA fits TRBJ2-7 better, so the J call may be wrong. Germline CDR1 is MNHEY and CDR2 is SVGAGI. The CDR3 totals 16 residues. This CDR3 is CASSTGQGGLYNEQYF. The DNA of the CDR3 is TGTGCCAGCAGCACGGGACAGGGGGGCTTATACAATGAGCAGTACTTC.

This clonotype was observed a few times. The CDR3 is CASTTGQERYSGANVLTF. The CDR3 nucleotides are TGTGCCAGTACCACCGGACAGGAGAGATACTCTGGGGCCAACGTCCTGACTTTC. V gene TRBV19 combines with J gene TRBJ2-6; 7 bases are shared with TRBD1. The CDR3 extends over 18 amino acids. Germline assignment: CDR1 LNHDA and CDR2 SQIVND (reference sequence). V shed 7 bases, J shed 0 bases, and the junction held 12 bases outside the gene matches. The full variable domain, in which reference TRBV19 and TRBJ2-6 provide the parts outside the CDR3, is DGGITQSPKYLFRKEGQNVTLSCEQNLNHDAMYWYRQDPGQGLRLIYYSQIVNDFQKGDIAEGYSVSREKKESFPLTVTSAQKNPTAFYLCASTTGQERYSGANVLTFGAGSRLTVL.

This clonotype was counted a single time. This sequence joins TRBV6-5 and TRBJ2-1; D not certain. Germline V gene data show CDR1 as MNHEY and CDR2 as SVGAGI. V dropped 10 bases and J dropped 8 bases, with 12 bases sitting between them. The CDR3 is 11 residues long. The DNA for the CDR3 is TGTGCCACTTCAACGGTCGATGAGCAGTTCTTC. It yields the protein CATSTVDEQFF.

Only a few counts were recorded for this clonotype. The chain has TRBV11-2 and TRBJ1-2; 7 bases agree with TRBD1. V dropped 0 bases and J dropped 0; count of bases not matched to a gene: 7. There are 17 residues in the CDR3. In germline, CDR1 is SGHAT, CDR2 FQNNGV. The CDR3 DNA reads TGTGCCAGCAGCTTAGATGGGACAGCAAATGCTAACTATGGCTACACCTTC. Its translation: CASSLDGTANANYGYTF.

This clonotype was seen only a few times. This chain joins TRBV6-4 and TRBJ2-3; D gene uncertain. V was shortened by 2 bases and J by 2 bases, with 5 bases between the two germline ends. CDR1 is MRHNA, CDR2 SNTAGT, per germline. This CDR3 region has 13 residues. CDR3 sequence reads: CASSDAYTDTQYF. CDR3 DNA sequence: TGTGCCAGCAGTGACGCTTACACAGATACGCAGTATTTT.

The chain couples TRBV20-1 to TRBJ1-1; possible D gene TRBD1, 5 bases. V gave up 2 bases and J gave up 1 base, with 14 bases separating them. The CDR3 has 15 residues. Germline V CDR1 and CDR2: DFQATT, SNEGSKA (reference sequence). CDR3 nucleotide sequence: TGCAGTGCTAGAATGCCGGGACGTAAGAACACTGAAGCTTTCTTT. It codes for CSARMPGRKNTEAFF.

This chain connects TRBV19 to TRBJ2-1; D possibly corresponds to TRBD2 (6 bases). Per the germline V gene, CDR1 is LNHDA and CDR2 is SQIVND (reference sequence). CDR3 length: 14 amino acids. V was shortened by 5 bases and J by 9 bases, with 17 bases between the two germline ends. DNA for the CDR3: TGTGCCAGTAGTCCGCGGGGCTCGGGCGGTGAGCAGTTCTTC. Residues: CASSPRGSGGEQFF.

The chain joins TRBV20-1 to TRBJ2-5; 12 nucleotides match TRBD1. CDR3 size: 15 residues. CDR1 and CDR2 from the germline V gene are DFQATT and SNEGSKA (reference sequence). V shed 2 bases and J 5 bases; nucleotides not matched to a gene: 6. The CDR3 DNA is TGCAGTGCTAGATCGGGACAGGGGGCCGAGGAGACCCAGTACTTC. Protein: CSARSGQGAEETQYF.

V usage is TRBV14 and J usage is TRBJ2-5; 7 nucleotides align to TRBD1. The V gene's germline CDR1 is SGHDN and CDR2 FVKESK. Trimming at V came to 0 bases and at J to 11 bases, leaving 6 bases not matched to a gene. The CDR3 contains 13 residues. CDR3 sequence: CASSQDQGQFQYF. The DNA for the CDR3 is TGTGCCAGCAGCCAAGACCAGGGACAGTTTCAGTACTTC.

This clonotype has just a few counts. The chain uses TRBV20-1 and TRBJ1-1; D gene unclear. This CDR3 spans 11 amino acids. Germline lookup yields CDR1 DFQATT and CDR2 SNEGSKA (reference sequence). CDR3 in amino acids: CRGYLAPEAFF. The CDR3 DNA sequence: TGCAGGGGGTATCTCGCTCCTGAAGCTTTCTTT.

CDR3 region: CASSQDVGGTEAFF. CDR3 nucleotides: TGCGCCAGCAGCCAAGATGTAGGGGGGACTGAAGCTTTCTTT. The V and J genes are TRBV4-3 and TRBJ1-1, with a weak D call TRBD1 (6 bases). Germline V CDR1 and CDR2: LGHNA, YSLEER. CDR3 size: 14 residues. V was pared by 0 bases and J by 5 bases, with 10 bases between.

This clonotype was seen more than once but under ten times. The CDR3 loop reads CASSEQGYDTQYF. The DNA for the CDR3 is TGTGCCAGCAGTGAGCAGGGTTACGATACGCAGTATTTT. This chain joins TRBV6-1 and TRBJ2-3, with a weak D call TRBD1 (5 bases). This CDR3 region has 13 residues. The germline CDR1 and CDR2 sequences are MNHNS and SASEGT. Trimming removed 3 bases at V and 6 bases at J, with 10 bases between.

A remark on this clonotype: One end of the junction does not line up with germline, which may come from a read error. The chain recombines TRBV25-1 with TRBJ1-2; no definite D call. This CDR3 is 13 amino acids long. Germline V gene sequence: CDR1 MGHDK, CDR2 SYGVNS. The CDR3 region has the DNA TGTGCCAGCAGTGTGCAAACTAACTATGGCTGCACCTTC. Its protein product is CASSVQTNYGCTF.

J is TRBJ2-5 and V is TRBV11-2; 15 positions match TRBD2. Trimming at V came to 5 bases and at J to 0 bases, leaving 7 bases not matched to a gene. Germline V gene lookup returns CDR1 SGHAT and CDR2 FQNNGV. CDR3 length: 18 amino acids. The CDR3 sequence is CASSPGLAGGLYQETQYF. The CDR3 DNA reads TGTGCCAGCAGCCCCGGACTAGCGGGGGGGCTGTACCAAGAGACCCAGTACTTC.

The genes are TRBV18 and TRBJ2-5; D unclear. V lost 8 bases and J 2 bases, leaving 9 bases between the germline ends. The CDR3 spans 12 residues. Looked up from germline, CDR1 is KGHSH and CDR2 is LQKENI. CDR3 bases: TGTGCCAGCCGCCTAGATCAAGAGACCCAGTACTTC. It codes for CASRLDQETQYF.

This clonotype was detected only a few times. This chain uses TRBV9 with TRBJ1-2; no clear D gene. V was pared by 0 bases and J by 0 bases, with 6 bases between. CDR3 length: 14 amino acids. Germline assignment: CDR1 SGDLS and CDR2 YYNGEE. The CDR3 loop reads CASSVEGANYGYTF. In DNA form, the CDR3 reads TGTGCCAGCAGCGTAGAGGGAGCTAACTATGGCTACACCTTC.

This rearrangement joins TRBV5-1 to TRBJ2-1; the match to TRBD1 covers 8 bases. The CDR3 runs 16 residues. The germline CDR1 and CDR2 sequences are SGHRS and YFSETQ. J lost 5 bases, V lost 5 bases, and 12 bases had no gene match. The CDR3: CASSPRAGQADNEQFF. The CDR3 nucleotides are TGCGCCAGCAGTCCGCGCGCGGGACAGGCTGACAATGAGCAGTTCTTC.

This clonotype was seen repeatedly, ten times or more. The chain has TRBV7-7 and TRBJ2-7, with TRBD1 identical over 9 bases. The CDR3 contains 14 residues. The V gene end was trimmed by 3 bases and the J gene end by 4 bases; junction bases not matched to a gene: 4. Germline V lookup: CDR1 SSHAT, CDR2 FNYEAQ (reference sequence). The CDR3 coding sequence is TGTGCCAGCAGCTTGGGACAGGGAAATTACGAGCAGTACTTC. The encoded protein is CASSLGQGNYEQYF.